Below are 30 T cell receptor beta chains sequenced from a single sample in a study of blood T cell repertoires in COVID-19. TCRdb keeps only in-frame clones here, not all; method: immunoSEQ multiplex PCR. Counted here are about 78,000 clones, roughly 86% occurring once; the ten biggest clones make up about 2.1%. Sequenced input: peripheral blood. These receptors came from a woman aged 55-69 years with acute or convalescent COVID-19.

This clone was seen just once. CDR3 nucleotide sequence: TGTGCCAGCAGCCTCGACCCAGGGGGATCCGGAAACACCATATATTTT. Its protein product is CASSLDPGGSGNTIYF. The chain employs TRBV9 and TRBJ1-3; 7 nucleotides line up with TRBD1. CDR1 is SGDLS and CDR2 is YYNGEE in the germline V gene. The CDR3 loop spans 16 amino acids. The V gene end was trimmed by 4 bases and the J gene end by 4 bases; junction bases not matched to a gene: 11.

The CDR3 reads CASSPSSIANEQFF. The DNA for the CDR3 is TGTGCCAGCAGCCCGAGTTCGATTGCCAATGAGCAGTTCTTC. The chain employs TRBV25-1 and TRBJ2-1, with D uncertain. V lost 6 bases and J 6 bases, leaving 15 bases between the germline ends. CDR1 MGHDK and CDR2 SYGVNS come from the germline V gene. The CDR3 runs 14 residues.

This clone has a handful of counts. The chain uses TRBV29-1 and TRBJ1-1; the match to TRBD1 covers 7 bases. This CDR3 region has 14 residues. Trimming cost V 4 bases and J 5 bases; bases outside gene matches: 10. Germline assignment: CDR1 SQVTM and CDR2 ANQGSEA. The CDR3 region is CSVAAPDRVTEAFF. Here the CDR3 DNA reads TGCAGCGTTGCTGCCCCCGACAGGGTAACTGAAGCTTTCTTT. Full variable domain (rest looked up from reference TRBV29-1 and TRBJ1-1): SAVISQKPSRDICQRGTSLTIQCQVDSQVTMMFWYRQQPGQSLTLIATANQGSEATYESGFVIDKFPISRPNLTFSTLTVSNMSPEDSSIYLCSVAAPDRVTEAFFGQGTRLTVV.

The gene calls are TRBV27 and TRBJ1-2, with 7 bases identical to TRBD1. In germline, CDR1 is MNHEY, CDR2 SMNVEV (reference sequence). The CDR3 runs to 13 residues. With V trimmed by 3 bases and J by 7 bases, 5 bases remained unmatched. The CDR3 protein is CASSLRGGIGYTF. The CDR3 coding sequence is TGTGCCAGCAGTTTGAGAGGGGGCATTGGCTACACCTTC.

This chain links TRBV7-6 with TRBJ2-7; TRBD2 matches at 10 bases. Germline CDR1 SGHVS, CDR2 FNYEAQ. The CDR3 runs to 17 residues. V lost 1 base and J lost 3; bases outside the gene matches: 9. The CDR3 spells CASSLGASGSLIYEQYF. The CDR3 DNA reads as TGTGCCAGCAGCTTAGGGGCTAGCGGGAGCTTAATCTACGAGCAGTACTTC.

The chain links TRBV6-2 or TRBV6-3 to TRBJ2-1; D is unresolved. V was trimmed by 2 bases and J by 9 bases, leaving 11 bases between them. CDR1 is MNHEY, CDR2 SVGEGT, per germline. The CDR3 has 13 amino acids. CDR3 nucleotide sequence: TGTGCCAGCAGTTACGGGCCCGAGATTGAGCAGTTCTTC. Translation: CASSYGPEIEQFF.

V gene TRBV6-6 combines with J gene TRBJ2-1; 8 bases fit TRBD1. The CDR3 has 16 residues. The trim removed 5 bases at V and 6 bases at J, leaving 12 bases unmatched. CDR1 is MNHNY, CDR2 SVGAGI, per germline (reference sequence). CDR3 sequence: CASSPPGTGETNEQFF. DNA of the CDR3: TGTGCCAGCAGTCCACCCGGGACAGGAGAGACCAATGAGCAGTTCTTC.

The V call is TRBV7-3, the J call TRBJ2-2, with D tentatively TRBD2 (5 bases). This CDR3 has 14 amino acids. The ends were cut back, 6 bases at V and 6 bases at J, with 14 bases in the middle. Germline V CDR1 and CDR2: SGHTA, FQGTGA. Written as DNA, the CDR3 is TGTGCCAGCAGTCTCCTAGAGGGAGCCGGGGAGCTGTTTTTT. It encodes CASSLLEGAGELFF.

The count of this clone is one. CDR3 residues: CASSMRVGTEAFF. CDR3 sequence (DNA): TGTGCCAGCAGTATGAGGGTTGGCACTGAAGCTTTCTTT. The gene calls are TRBV27 and TRBJ1-1; D unresolved. This CDR3 contains 13 residues. Germline loops: CDR1 MNHEY, CDR2 SMNVEV (reference sequence). Trimming removed 5 bases at V and 4 bases at J, with 11 bases between.

The chain joins TRBV3-1 (or the pseudogene TRBV3-2) to TRBJ2-7; maybe TRBD2 (5 bases). V was clipped by 1 base and J by 3 bases, with 16 bases between them. The CDR3 is made up of 16 amino acids. CDR1 and CDR2 from the germline V gene are LGHDT and YNNKEL (reference sequence). DNA of the CDR3: TGTGCCAGCAGCCAAGGGGCGTCGTCCGGGGTCTACGAGCAGTACTTC. It codes for CASSQGASSGVYEQYF.

The chain employs TRBV29-1 and TRBJ1-1, with TRBD1 identical over 7 bases. With 2 bases clipped from V and 0 bases from J, the junction kept 3 bases outside the gene matches. This CDR3 comprises 14 residues. Germline CDR1 SQVTM, CDR2 ANQGSEA. The CDR3 spells CSVELTGLNTEAFF. The CDR3 nucleotides are TGCAGCGTTGAATTGACAGGGCTGAACACTGAAGCTTTCTTT.

The V and J genes are TRBV7-9 and TRBJ1-1; TRBD1 is a possible D gene (6 bases). The CDR3 length is 14 residues. V was shortened by 7 bases and J by 1 base, with 13 bases between the two germline ends. Germline V gene sequence: CDR1 SEHNR, CDR2 FQNEAQ (reference sequence). This CDR3 reads CASTPRGGNTEAFF. In DNA form, the CDR3 reads TGTGCCAGCACCCCTAGAGGGGGGAACACTGAAGCTTTCTTT.

The V call is TRBV7-2, the J call TRBJ2-3; D may be TRBD1 (6 bases). CDR1 is SGHTA and CDR2 is FQGNSA in the germline V gene. V lost 5 bases and J 5 bases, leaving 17 bases between the germline ends. This CDR3 has 15 amino acids. CDR3 region: CASSGTRARGDTQYF. CDR3 nucleotides: TGTGCCAGCAGCGGAACCCGAGCCAGGGGAGATACGCAGTATTTT. Full variable domain (outside the CDR3, taken from reference TRBV7-2 and TRBJ2-3): GAGVSQSPSNKVTEKGKDVELRCDPISGHTALYWYRQSLGQGLEFLIYFQGNSAPDKSGLPSDRFSAERTGGSVSTLTIQRTQQEDSAVYLCASSGTRARGDTQYFGPGTRLTVL.

This sequence joins TRBV27 and TRBJ2-5; 7 bases agree with TRBD2. Unmatched junction bases numbered 9, after V lost 6 bases and J lost 2 bases. CDR1 and CDR2 (germline): MNHEY, SMNVEV (reference sequence). The CDR3 extends over 15 amino acids. The CDR3 DNA sequence: TGTGCCAGCAGCCTAAGACTAGCCGTACAAGAGACCCAGTACTTC. This encodes CASSLRLAVQETQYF.

Note on this clone: The germline gene is not matched at one end of the junction; a read error may be the cause. This chain links TRBV5-1 with TRBJ2-1; 10 positions agree with TRBD2. The CDR3 consists of 11 residues. Germline CDR1 and CDR2: SGHRS and YFSETQ. Here the CDR3 DNA reads TGCGCCAGCAGCTTTAGCGGGAGGACCGTCTTC. Its translation: CASSFSGRTVF.

The chain couples TRBV12-3 or TRBV12-4 to TRBJ2-5, with D possibly matching TRBD1 (6 bases). CDR3 length: 13 residues. The V end lost 6 bases, the J end lost 5 bases, and 13 bases lay between the germline ends. The CDR3 here is CASRSTGGETQYF. The CDR3 DNA sequence: TGTGCCAGCAGGTCGACAGGTGGGGAGACCCAGTACTTC.

This clone was observed once. This chain links TRBV28 with TRBJ2-3, with 7 bases identical to TRBD1. Trimming at V came to 5 bases and at J to 8 bases, leaving 13 bases not matched to a gene. Germline lookup yields CDR1 MDHEN and CDR2 SYDVKM. This CDR3 spans 15 amino acids. The CDR3 region is CASSATGLVLVTQYF. The CDR3 coding sequence is TGTGCCAGCAGTGCGACAGGGTTGGTCCTGGTTACGCAGTATTTT.

This sequence joins TRBV9 and TRBJ2-7, with TRBD2 identical over 7 bases. CDR3 size: 14 residues. V shed 2 bases, J shed 2 bases, and the junction held 4 bases outside the gene matches. Germline V gene lookup returns CDR1 SGDLS and CDR2 YYNGEE. The CDR3: CASSVTSETYEQYF. The CDR3 nucleotides read TGTGCCAGCAGCGTCACTAGCGAGACCTACGAGCAGTACTTC.

The chain recombines TRBV27 with TRBJ2-5; the match to TRBD2 covers 12 bases. Unmatched junction bases numbered 8, after V lost 7 bases and J lost 5 bases. The CDR3 runs to 15 residues. Germline-derived CDR1 and CDR2 are MNHEY and SMNVEV (reference sequence). In nucleotides, the CDR3 is TGTGCCAGCACAGCAAGACTAGCGGGAGTGGAGACCCAGTACTTC. Translating gives CASTARLAGVETQYF.

The sample holds one count of this clone. This chain joins TRBV28 and TRBJ1-1; D is possibly TRBD1 (5 bases). CDR1 and CDR2 from the germline V gene are MDHEN and SYDVKM. This CDR3 region has 14 residues. The V gene lost 7 bases and the J gene lost 8 bases, with 20 bases spanning the gap. The DNA for the CDR3 is TGTGCCAGCAAGCGAGGAGGGGATGAAGTAGAAGCTTTCTTT. It codes for CASKRGGDEVEAFF.

The rearrangement links TRBV19 to TRBJ1-6, with 10 bases aligning to TRBD1. Germline V gene data show CDR1 as LNHDA and CDR2 as SQIVND (reference sequence). The CDR3 contains 15 residues. With V trimmed by 4 bases and J by 7 bases, 4 bases remained unmatched. The CDR3 reads CASSTGQGGNSPLHF. The CDR3 bases are TGTGCCAGTAGTACCGGACAGGGGGGGAATTCACCCCTCCACTTT. The entire variable domain, with the rest obtained from reference TRBV19 and TRBJ1-6, is as follows: DGGITQSPKYLFRKEGQNVTLSCEQNLNHDAMYWYRQDPGQGLRLIYYSQIVNDFQKGDIAEGYSVSREKKESFPLTVTSAQKNPTAFYLCASSTGQGGNSPLHFGNGTRLTVT.

V gene TRBV29-1 combines with J gene TRBJ2-2; 12 bases line up with TRBD2. This CDR3 region has 15 residues. In germline, CDR1 is SQVTM, CDR2 ANQGSEA. V gave up 4 bases and J gave up 4 bases; unmatched junction bases: 4. The CDR3 here is CSVATSGRTTGELFF. The CDR3 nucleotides read TGCAGCGTTGCAACTAGCGGGAGGACCACCGGGGAGCTGTTTTTT.

V gene TRBV2 combines with J gene TRBJ1-5; D possibly corresponds to TRBD1 (6 bases). This CDR3 is 13 amino acids long. Trimming took 7 bases from V and 3 from J, leaving 10 bases between them. CDR1 is SNHLY, CDR2 FYNNEI, per germline. CDR3 region: CASIGGPNQPQHF. CDR3 sequence (DNA): TGTGCCAGCATTGGGGGCCCCAATCAGCCCCAGCATTTT.

This clone appeared a single time. The same CDR3 arises from other DNA sequences in this sample as well. V and J are TRBV6-5 and TRBJ1-2, with TRBD1 matching over 7 bases. The ends lost 6 bases at V and 0 bases at J; junction bases unmatched: 1. The length of the CDR3 is 13 residues. Germline values: CDR1 MNHEY, CDR2 SVGAGI. CDR3 DNA: TGTGCCAGCAGAGGGACAGCTAACTATGGCTACACCTTC. This sequence encodes CASRGTANYGYTF.

The chain is built from TRBV9 and TRBJ2-2, with no clear D. The CDR3 spans 13 residues. Germline V gene data show CDR1 as SGDLS and CDR2 as YYNGEE. The germline V and J ends were trimmed by 4 bases and 7 bases, with 11 bases remaining between them. The CDR3 region has the DNA TGTGCCAGCAGCCCACGGGTAGACGGGGAGCTGTTTTTT. Translating it yields CASSPRVDGELFF.

This chain joins TRBV2 and TRBJ2-7; TRBD1 matches 8 bases. Trimming cost V 5 bases and J 2 bases; bases outside gene matches: 11. The length of the CDR3 is 16 residues. Germline V gives CDR1 SNHLY, CDR2 FYNNEI. The CDR3 DNA sequence: TGTGCCAGCAGTCTTCTCAGGACAGGGAAGACCTACGAGCAGTACTTC. The encoded protein is CASSLLRTGKTYEQYF.

The chain couples TRBV24-1 to TRBJ2-5, with TRBD1 matching 7 bases. Trimming took 11 bases from V and 1 from J; bases not matched to a gene: 6. CDR3 length equals 13 residues. Germline V gene sequence: CDR1 KGHDR, CDR2 SFDVKD. In nucleotides, the CDR3 is TGTGCCAGCGGACAGGCGGGCCAAGAGACCCAGTACTTC. Its protein product is CASGQAGQETQYF.

The chain has TRBV27 and TRBJ2-5; 10 bases agree with TRBD2. J gave up 2 bases and V 4 bases, and 7 bases lay outside the gene matches. The CDR3 runs to 16 residues. The germline V gene has CDR1 MNHEY and CDR2 SMNVEV (reference sequence). The CDR3 sequence: CASSSHRTSGQETQYF. The CDR3 nucleotides read TGTGCCAGCAGTTCCCACAGGACTAGCGGACAAGAGACCCAGTACTTC.

The V call is TRBV2, the J call TRBJ1-2; possible D gene TRBD1, 6 bases. This CDR3 has 14 residues. V lost 7 bases and J lost 7, with 19 bases in between. Germline V gene lookup returns CDR1 SNHLY and CDR2 FYNNEI. DNA of the CDR3: TGTGCCAGCATCCAAAGACAGGCGGGTGGTGGCTACACCTTC. Its protein is CASIQRQAGGGYTF.

This clone has just one count. The chain has TRBV7-9 and TRBJ2-3; 12 nucleotides align to TRBD2. CDR1 and CDR2 from the germline V gene are SEHNR and FQNEAQ (reference sequence). Germline trimming cut 5 bases from V and 3 bases from J; bases unmatched to any gene: 6. The CDR3 loop spans 16 amino acids. This CDR3 is CASSTGLAGSTDTQYF. The CDR3 DNA sequence: TGTGCCAGCAGCACCGGACTAGCGGGATCGACAGATACGCAGTATTTT.